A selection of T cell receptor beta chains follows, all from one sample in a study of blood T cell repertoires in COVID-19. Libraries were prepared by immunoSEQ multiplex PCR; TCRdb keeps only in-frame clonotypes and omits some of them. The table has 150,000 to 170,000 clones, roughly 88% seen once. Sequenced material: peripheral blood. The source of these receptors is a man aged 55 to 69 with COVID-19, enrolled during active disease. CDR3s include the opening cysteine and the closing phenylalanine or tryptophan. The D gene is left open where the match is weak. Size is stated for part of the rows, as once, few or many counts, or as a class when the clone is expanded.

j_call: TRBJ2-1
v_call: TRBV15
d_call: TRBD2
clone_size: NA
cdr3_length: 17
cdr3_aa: CATSRRGERGVRSEQFF
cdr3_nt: TGTGCCACCAGCAGAAGAGGGGAGCGGGGGGTCAGGAGCGAGCAGTTCTTC

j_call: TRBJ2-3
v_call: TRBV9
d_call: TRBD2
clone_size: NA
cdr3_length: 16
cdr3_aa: CASSVGLAVSTDTQYF
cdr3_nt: TGTGCCAGCAGCGTAGGGCTAGCGGTAAGCACAGATACGCAGTATTTT

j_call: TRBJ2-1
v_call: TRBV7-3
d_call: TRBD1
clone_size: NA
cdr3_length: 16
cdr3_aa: CASSPHPGTGRDEQFF
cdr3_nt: TGTGCCAGCAGCCCTCACCCCGGGACAGGGCGCGATGAGCAGTTCTTC

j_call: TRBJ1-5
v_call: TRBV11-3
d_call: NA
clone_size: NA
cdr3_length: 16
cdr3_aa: CASSRAAGCSNQPQHF
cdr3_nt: TGTGCCAGCAGCAGAGCCGCGGGGTGCAGCAATCAGCCCCAGCATTTT

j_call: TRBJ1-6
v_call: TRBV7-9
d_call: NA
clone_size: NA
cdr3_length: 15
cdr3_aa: CASSLVGVDNSPLHF
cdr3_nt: TGTGCCAGCAGCTTAGTCGGGGTGGATAATTCACCCCTCCACTTT

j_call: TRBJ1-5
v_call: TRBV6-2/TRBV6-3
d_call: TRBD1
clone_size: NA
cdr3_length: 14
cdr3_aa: CASSYQTGDQPQHF
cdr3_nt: TGTGCCAGCAGTTACCAAACAGGGGATCAGCCCCAGCATTTT

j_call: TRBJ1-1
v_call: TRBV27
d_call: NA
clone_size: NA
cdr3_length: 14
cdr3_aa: CASSFRETNTEAFF
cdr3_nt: TGTGCCAGCAGTTTCCGGGAGACGAACACTGAAGCTTTCTTT

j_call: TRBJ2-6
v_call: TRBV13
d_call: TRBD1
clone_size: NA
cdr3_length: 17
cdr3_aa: CASSDRDRESRANVLTF
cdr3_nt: TGTGCCAGCAGCGACCGGGACAGGGAAAGTAGGGCCAACGTCCTGACTTTC

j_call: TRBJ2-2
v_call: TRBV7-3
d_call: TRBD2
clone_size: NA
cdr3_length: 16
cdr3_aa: CASSLWGGGYTGELFF
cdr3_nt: TGTGCCAGCAGCTTATGGGGCGGGGGATATACCGGGGAGCTGTTTTTT

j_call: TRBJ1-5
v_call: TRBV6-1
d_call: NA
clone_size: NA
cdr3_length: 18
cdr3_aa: CASSEAQVLALSNQPQHF
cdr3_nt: TGTGCCAGCAGTGAAGCCCAGGTTCTGGCCCTAAGCAATCAGCCCCAGCATTTT

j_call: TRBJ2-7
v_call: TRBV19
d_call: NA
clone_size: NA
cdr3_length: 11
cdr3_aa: CASSTVYEQYF
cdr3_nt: TGTGCCAGTAGTACGGTATACGAGCAGTACTTC

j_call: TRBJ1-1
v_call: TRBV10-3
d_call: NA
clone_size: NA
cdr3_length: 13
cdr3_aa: CAISDTQNTEAFF
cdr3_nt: TGTGCCATCAGCGACACCCAGAACACTGAAGCTTTCTTT

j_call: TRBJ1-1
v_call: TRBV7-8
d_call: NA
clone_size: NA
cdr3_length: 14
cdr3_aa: CASSLSRGNTEAFF
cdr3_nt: TGTGCCAGCAGCTTAAGCAGGGGAAACACTGAAGCTTTCTTT

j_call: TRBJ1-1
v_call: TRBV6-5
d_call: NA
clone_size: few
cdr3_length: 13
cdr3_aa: CASLGPLEREAFF
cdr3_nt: TGTGCCAGCCTAGGTCCGCTGGAGAGAGAAGCTTTCTTT

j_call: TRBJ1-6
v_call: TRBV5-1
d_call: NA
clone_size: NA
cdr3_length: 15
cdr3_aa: CASSFSQGMDSPLHF
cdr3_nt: TGCGCCAGCAGCTTCTCCCAGGGCATGGATTCACCCCTCCACTTT

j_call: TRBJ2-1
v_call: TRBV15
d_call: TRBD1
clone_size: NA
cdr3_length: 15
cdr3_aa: CATSREDRGLNEQFF
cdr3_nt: TGTGCCACCAGCAGGGAGGACAGGGGGCTGAATGAGCAGTTCTTC

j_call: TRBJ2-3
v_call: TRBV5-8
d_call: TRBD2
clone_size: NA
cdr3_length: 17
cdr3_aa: CASSVHLTSGGADTQYF
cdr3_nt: TGTGCCAGCAGCGTACACCTGACTAGCGGGGGGGCAGATACGCAGTATTTT

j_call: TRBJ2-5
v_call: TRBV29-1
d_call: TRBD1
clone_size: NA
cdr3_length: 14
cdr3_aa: CSTKDRGKQETQYF
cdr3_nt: TGCAGCACAAAAGACAGGGGGAAGCAAGAGACCCAGTACTTC

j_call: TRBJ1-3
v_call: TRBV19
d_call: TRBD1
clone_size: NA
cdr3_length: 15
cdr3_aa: CASRKQGFTGNTIYF
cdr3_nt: TGTGCCAGTAGAAAACAGGGGTTTACGGGAAACACCATATATTTT

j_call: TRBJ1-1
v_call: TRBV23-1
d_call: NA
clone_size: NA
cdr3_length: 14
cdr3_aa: CASSQPIRGTEAFF
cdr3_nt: TGCGCCAGCAGTCAGCCGATCAGGGGCACTGAAGCTTTCTTT

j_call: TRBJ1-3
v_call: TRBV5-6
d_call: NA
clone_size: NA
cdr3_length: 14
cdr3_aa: CASSWDNGGNTIYF
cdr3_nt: TGTGCCAGCAGTTGGGACAATGGGGGAAACACCATATATTTT

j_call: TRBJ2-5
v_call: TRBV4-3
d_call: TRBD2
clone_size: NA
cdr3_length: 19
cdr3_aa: CASSPREVSRGGEKETQYF
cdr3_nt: TGCGCCAGCAGCCCACGAGAGGTTTCTCGCGGGGGGGAGAAAGAGACCCAGTACTTC

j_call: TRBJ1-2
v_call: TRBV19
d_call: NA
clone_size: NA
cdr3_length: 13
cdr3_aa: CASSTTAPYGYTF
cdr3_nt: TGTGCCAGTAGTACGACAGCACCCTATGGCTACACCTTC

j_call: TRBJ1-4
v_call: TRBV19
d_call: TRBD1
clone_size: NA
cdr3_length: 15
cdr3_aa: CASSGQVATNEKLFF
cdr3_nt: TGTGCCAGTAGTGGACAGGTAGCAACTAATGAAAAACTGTTTTTT

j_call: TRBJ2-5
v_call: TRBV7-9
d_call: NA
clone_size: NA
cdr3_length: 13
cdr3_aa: CATRQLEQETQYF
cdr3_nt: TGTGCCACCAGACAGCTGGAACAAGAGACCCAGTACTTC

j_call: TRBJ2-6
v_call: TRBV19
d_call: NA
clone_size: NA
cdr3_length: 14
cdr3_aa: CASSQGSGANVLTF
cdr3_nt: TGTGCCAGTAGTCAGGGATCCGGGGCCAACGTCCTGACTTTC

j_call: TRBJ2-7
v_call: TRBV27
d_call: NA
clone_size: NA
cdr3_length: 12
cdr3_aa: CASSLSRREWYF
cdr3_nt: TGTGCCAGCAGTTTATCGAGGAGGGAATGGTACTTC